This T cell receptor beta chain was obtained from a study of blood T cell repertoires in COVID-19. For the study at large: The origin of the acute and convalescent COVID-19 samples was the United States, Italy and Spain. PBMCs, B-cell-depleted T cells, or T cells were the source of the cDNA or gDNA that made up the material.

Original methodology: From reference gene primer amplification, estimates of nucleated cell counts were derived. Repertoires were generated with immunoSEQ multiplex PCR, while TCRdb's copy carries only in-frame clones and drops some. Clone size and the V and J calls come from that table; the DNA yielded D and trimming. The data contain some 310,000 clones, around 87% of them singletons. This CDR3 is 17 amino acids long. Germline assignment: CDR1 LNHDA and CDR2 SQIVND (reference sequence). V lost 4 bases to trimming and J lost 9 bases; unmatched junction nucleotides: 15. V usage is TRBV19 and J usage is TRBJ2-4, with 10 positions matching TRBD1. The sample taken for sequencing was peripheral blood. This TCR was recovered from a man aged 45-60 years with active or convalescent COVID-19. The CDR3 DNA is TGTGCCAGTAGTACCCAGGCCGGGACAGGGGTTGAGGGCATTCAGTACTTC. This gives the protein CASSTQAGTGVEGIQYF.